A selection of T cell receptor beta chains follows, all from one sample in a study of CXCR3-negative and CXCR3-positive naive CD8 T cells. TCRdb re-called the 5' RACE reads; every CDR3 protein appears as one record, without DNA. The sample table sets out 100,000 to 150,000 distinct CDR3 sequences. Sample: naive CXCR3- CD8+ T cells from blood. The receptors derive from a human donor in good health. Some clones in this sample may be carry-over from other donors' samples. The CDR3 runs from the conserved cysteine through the conserved F or W. Each record gives: V gene, J gene, CDR3 protein.

TRBV5-1,TRBJ2-7,CASSLDRTPIGNEQYF
TRBV7-8,TRBJ2-7,CASSLNTGNLYEQYF
TRBV5-6,TRBJ2-1,CASSLAPAGQQFF
TRBV19,TRBJ2-5,CASSPSTASGTQETQYF
TRBV6-2/TRBV6-3,TRBJ1-1,CASSPLSRVRTEAFF
TRBV6-2/TRBV6-3,TRBJ1-1,CASSYEGNTEAFF
TRBV15,TRBJ2-1,CATSTRQGNEQFF
TRBV4-1,TRBJ1-1,CASSQSAWGGEAFF
TRBV13,TRBJ2-7,CASSLYLAEAGGEQYF
TRBV21-1,TRBJ1-1,CASRRDPDNTEAFF
TRBV12-5,TRBJ2-1,CASGLGWNEQFF
TRBV28,TRBJ1-5,CASSSRYRDRERGNQPQHF
TRBV2,TRBJ2-2,CASSEGQGLTTGELFF
TRBV19,TRBJ2-1,CASSSTSAEQFF
TRBV7-6,TRBJ2-7,CASSVAVGVDEQYF
TRBV19,TRBJ2-1,CASSIGTSPYNEQFF
TRBV4-3,TRBJ2-5,CASSQDRGRRETQYF
TRBV2,TRBJ2-6,CASSNPVGPNVLTF
TRBV12-3/TRBV12-4,TRBJ2-2,CASRGQGSAGELFF
TRBV19,TRBJ2-7,CASKFRGSYEQYF
TRBV10-3,TRBJ2-5,CAISEGQGSGETQYF
TRBV28,TRBJ2-1,CASSLETESSYNEQFF
TRBV4-3,TRBJ2-2,CASSQVLTGELFF
TRBV5-1,TRBJ2-1,CASSRKNVGTGELNEQFF
TRBV6-5,TRBJ1-1,CASRSTGFEAFF
TRBV4-1,TRBJ1-5,CASSQLQGGMGGNQPQHF
TRBV11-2,TRBJ2-7,CASSFWEGNSYEQYF
TRBV14,TRBJ2-1,CASSQTGGGYYNEQFF
TRBV29-1,TRBJ2-2,CSVPSASNTGELFF
TRBV12-3/TRBV12-4,TRBJ2-7,CASSWGLAPSEQYF
TRBV20-1,TRBJ2-1,CSARGSQNSYNEQFF
TRBV29-1,TRBJ2-7,CSARAQGAYEQYF
TRBV7-6,TRBJ2-7,CASSLAVGDRGVEQYF
TRBV14,TRBJ2-3,CASSVRKIAGEPDTQYF
TRBV5-1,TRBJ2-3,CASSLVGFADTQYF
TRBV12-3/TRBV12-4,TRBJ2-5,CASRSGDQETQYF
TRBV4-1,TRBJ2-2,CASSLVAGPNTGELFF
TRBV7-8,TRBJ2-1,CASSPRTGLSGGGDEQFF
TRBV12-3/TRBV12-4,TRBJ2-7,CASSSPRGGTPFNEQYF
TRBV6-5,TRBJ2-7,CASSYGSGSYEQYF
TRBV5-1,TRBJ2-7,CASSLSGQGRLGSYEQYF
TRBV15,TRBJ2-7,CATSPNPGTGTYEQYF
TRBV29-1,TRBJ2-3,CSVEVGATDTQYF
TRBV7-8,TRBJ2-6,CASRRGSGLSGANVLTF
TRBV27,TRBJ1-1,CASSPGQGLNTEAFF
TRBV5-6,TRBJ2-2,CASSLDWNTGELFF
TRBV5-1,TRBJ2-7,CASSPTSPSYEQYF
TRBV5-6,TRBJ2-2,CASSLAGAAGELFF
TRBV9,TRBJ2-2,CASSASGQFFGELFF
TRBV7-9,TRBJ1-2,CASSSTDSNYGYTF
TRBV29-1,TRBJ2-2,CSVLQSLTGGTGELFF
TRBV5-1,TRBJ2-1,CASSLGDSSGNEQFF